This entry is about one T cell receptor beta chain. This clonotype was observed a few times. Its antigen is not yet known. The record has no base qualities; no much larger clone is one base away. The donors were a few dozen Caucasian individuals from Russia, aged about 6 to 95 years, who were systemically healthy. Each donor gave ten milliliters of peripheral blood, collected into EDTA-treated Vacutainer tubes. Ficoll-Paque density-gradient centrifugation was used to isolate PBMCs, with at least 6 million obtained per sample. Total RNA was extracted from PBMCs with Trizol reagent, with at least 5.5 micrograms obtained per sample. For every donor, flow cytometry on a PBMC aliquot measured the percentage of naive CD45RAhigh/CD27high T cells. These data belong to a study of blood T cells in healthy people across ages (dated by TCRdb to about 2015). In terms of the full investigation: In model experiments, template switching captured roughly one uniquely barcoded TCR beta cDNA molecule for every two T cells. To track age-related changes in TCR beta repertoire diversity, the study relied on deep sequencing normalized with unique cDNA molecular identifiers. Four age groups were formed from the donors: young (average 16 years), middle-aged (around 40), aged (62) and long-lived (about 75). To avoid experimental bias, donors of different ages were distributed randomly across sequencing lanes. Two additional independent replicas of 1 million unique cDNA reads from the same blood draw were analyzed for two donors (one aged 18 to 29 and one aged 80 or older). General findings and caveats noted by the study authors: Estimates of total diversity based on one million sequenced T cells were regarded as lower bounds and as underestimates. The CMV infection status of donors was not known, potentially confounding age-related changes in expanded clonotypes. Bulk unsorted PBMC profiling prevented conclusive comparison of naive and antigen-experienced compartments. Compared with the aged group, more naive CD4+ T cells, fewer expanded clones and increased TCR diversity were shown by the long-lived group, suggesting age selection. Observed TCR beta diversity per million T cells fell roughly linearly with age, and a significant reduction was already apparent by age roughly 40. A strong correlation was found between observed TCR beta diversity and the percentage of naive T cells measured by flow cytometry.

Library generation was performed with 5' RACE. Sequencing instrument: Illumina HiSeq 2500. A second PCR of roughly 7 to 12 cycles was run with a J-beta primer mix and a sample-barcoded 5' primer. A template-switch 5' adaptor carrying 12 random nucleotides introduced a unique molecular identifier onto each TCR beta cDNA molecule. Each sample yielded at least 3 million CDR3-containing paired-end reads. First-strand cDNA was synthesized from all RNA with the Mint cDNA synthesis kit, primed by a TRBC-specific oligonucleotide. Following uracil-DNA glycosylase treatment, all cDNA underwent a first 18-cycle PCR with the universal primers M1SS and BC2_uni_R. Processing in the source paper ran as follows. Normalization of each sample was performed by random selection of 1 million high-quality reads, each carrying a distinct molecular identifier. Instead of being binned into consensus sequences, reads that shared molecular identifiers were thrown out. MiTCR, run with a Q25 quality threshold and the strictest error-elimination algorithm, handled CDR3 identification, clonotype clustering and error correction. A nonparametric unseen species model with Euler transformation was used to estimate a lower bound on total TCR beta diversity. The public sequencing data were trimmed at Q25 with fastp and processed into clonotypes with MiXCR by TCRdb, which kept only in-frame beta chains. Duplicate CDR3 protein sequences are folded into a single record with the most common DNA and genes. None of the V and J calls come from the authors' own analysis; TCRdb made them. A total of some 700,000 distinct CDR3 sequences appear in this sample, approximately 39% of them only once. The biggest ten clones account for 20% to 25% of the sample.

The sample consisted of blood. The sequence was obtained from a woman aged 55-70 years in good health.

This receptor has the CDR3 CASSFTSGAFQETQYF. The nucleotide sequence reads TGTGCCAGCAGTTTCACTAGTGGGGCCTTTCAAGAGACCCAGTACTTC. The chain links TRBV27 with TRBJ2-5; the D gene is possibly TRBD1 or TRBD2, with 5 bases matching each. The germline V gene (reference sequence) provides CDR1 MNHEY and CDR2 SMNVEV. V gives up 3 bases and J gives up 2 bases, and the segment between their germline ends measures 16 bases. The CDR3 goes from the cysteine to the phenylalanine over 16 residues. CDR3 DNA only is kept here, 48 bases in frame from base 1.